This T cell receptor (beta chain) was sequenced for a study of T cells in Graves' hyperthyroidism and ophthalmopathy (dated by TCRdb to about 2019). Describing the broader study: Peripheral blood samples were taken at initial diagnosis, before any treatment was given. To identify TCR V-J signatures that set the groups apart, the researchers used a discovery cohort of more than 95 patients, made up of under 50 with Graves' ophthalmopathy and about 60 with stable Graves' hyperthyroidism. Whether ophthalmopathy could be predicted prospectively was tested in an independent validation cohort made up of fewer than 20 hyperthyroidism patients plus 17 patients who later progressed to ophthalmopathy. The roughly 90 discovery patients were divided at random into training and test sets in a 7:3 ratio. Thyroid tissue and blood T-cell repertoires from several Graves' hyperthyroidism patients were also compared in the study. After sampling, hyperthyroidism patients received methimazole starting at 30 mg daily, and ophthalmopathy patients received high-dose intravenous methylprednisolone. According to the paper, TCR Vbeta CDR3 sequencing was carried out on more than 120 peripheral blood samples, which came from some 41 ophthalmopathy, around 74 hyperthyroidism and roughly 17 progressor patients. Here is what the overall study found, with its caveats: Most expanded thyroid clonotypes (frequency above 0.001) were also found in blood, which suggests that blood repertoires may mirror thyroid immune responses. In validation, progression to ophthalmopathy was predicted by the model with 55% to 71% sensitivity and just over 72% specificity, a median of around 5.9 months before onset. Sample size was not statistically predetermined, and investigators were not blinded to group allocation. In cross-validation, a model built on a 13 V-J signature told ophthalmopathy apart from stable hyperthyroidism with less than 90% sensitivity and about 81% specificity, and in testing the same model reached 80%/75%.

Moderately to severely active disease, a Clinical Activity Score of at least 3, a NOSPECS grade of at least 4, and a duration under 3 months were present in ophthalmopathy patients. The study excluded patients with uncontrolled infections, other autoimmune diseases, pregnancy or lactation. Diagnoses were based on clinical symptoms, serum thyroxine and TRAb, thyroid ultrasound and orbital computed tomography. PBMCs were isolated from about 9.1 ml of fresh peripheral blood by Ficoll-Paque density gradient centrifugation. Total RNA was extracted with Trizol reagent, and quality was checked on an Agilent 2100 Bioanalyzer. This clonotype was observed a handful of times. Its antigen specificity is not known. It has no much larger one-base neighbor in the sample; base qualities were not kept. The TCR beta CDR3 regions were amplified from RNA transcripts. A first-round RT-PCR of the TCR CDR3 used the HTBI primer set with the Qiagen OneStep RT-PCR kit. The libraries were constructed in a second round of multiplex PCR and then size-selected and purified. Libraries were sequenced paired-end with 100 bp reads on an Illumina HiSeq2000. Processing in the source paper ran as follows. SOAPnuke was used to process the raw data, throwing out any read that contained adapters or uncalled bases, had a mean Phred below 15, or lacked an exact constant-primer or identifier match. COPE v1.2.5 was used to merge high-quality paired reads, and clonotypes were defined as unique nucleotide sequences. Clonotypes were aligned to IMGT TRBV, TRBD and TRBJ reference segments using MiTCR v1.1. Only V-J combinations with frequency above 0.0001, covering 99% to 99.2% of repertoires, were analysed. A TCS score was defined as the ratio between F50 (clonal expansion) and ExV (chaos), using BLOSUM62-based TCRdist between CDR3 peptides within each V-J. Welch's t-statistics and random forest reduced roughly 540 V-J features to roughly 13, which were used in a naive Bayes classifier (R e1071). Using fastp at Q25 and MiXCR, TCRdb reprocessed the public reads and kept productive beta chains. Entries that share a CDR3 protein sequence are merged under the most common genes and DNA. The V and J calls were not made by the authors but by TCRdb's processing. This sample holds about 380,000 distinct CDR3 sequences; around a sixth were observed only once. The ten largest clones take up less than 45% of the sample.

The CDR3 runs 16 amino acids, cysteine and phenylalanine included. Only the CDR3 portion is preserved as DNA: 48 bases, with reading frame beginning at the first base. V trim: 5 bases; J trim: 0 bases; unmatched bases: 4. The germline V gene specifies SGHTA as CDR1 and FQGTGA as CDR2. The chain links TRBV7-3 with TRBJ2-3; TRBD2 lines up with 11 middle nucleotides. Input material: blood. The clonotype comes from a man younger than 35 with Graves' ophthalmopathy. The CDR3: CASSKGTSGSTDTQYF. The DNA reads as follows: TGTGCCAGCAGCAAAGGGACTAGCGGAAGCACAGATACGCAGTATTTT. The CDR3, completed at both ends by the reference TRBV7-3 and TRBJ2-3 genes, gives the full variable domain GAGVSQTPSNKVTEKGKYVELRCDPISGHTALYWYRQSLGQGPEFLIYFQGTGAADDSGLPNDRFFAVRPEGSVSTLKIQRTERGDSAVYLCASSKGTSGSTDTQYFGPGTRLTVL.